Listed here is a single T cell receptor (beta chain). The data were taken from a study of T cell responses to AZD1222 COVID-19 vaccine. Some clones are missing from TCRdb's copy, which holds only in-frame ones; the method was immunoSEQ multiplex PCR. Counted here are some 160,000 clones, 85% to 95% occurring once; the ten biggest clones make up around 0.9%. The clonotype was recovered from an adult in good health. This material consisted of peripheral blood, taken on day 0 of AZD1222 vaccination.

CDR3 DNA: TGTGCCAGCAGCCCTAGGGACAGAAGAGGCGAGCAGTACTTC. Amino acids: CASSPRDRRGEQYF. The chain links TRBV3-1 (or the pseudogene TRBV3-2) to TRBJ2-7; 7 bases are a match to TRBD1. V was clipped by 4 bases and J by 6 bases; unmatched bases: 9. This CDR3 has 14 amino acids. Germline V gene data show CDR1 as LGHDT and CDR2 as YNNKEL (reference sequence).